This T cell receptor beta chain was sequenced in a study of CD8 T cells in Susac syndrome. V was trimmed by 2 bases and J by 8 bases, leaving 16 bases between them. Germline CDR1 SGHDT, CDR2 YYEEEE. The CDR3 is made up of 14 amino acids. Random hexamers were used to reverse transcribe 0.5 to 1 ug of RNA. Amplification of TCR beta CDR3 was carried out by immunoSEQ multiplex PCR, which covered 54 Vbeta and 13 Jbeta segments. One entry per CDR3 protein, called by TCRdb with MiXCR from the immunoSEQ multiplex PCR reads. The data hold roughly 190,000 distinct CDR3 sequences, with 90% to 95% observed a single time. The TEMRA cells underwent FACS enrichment, while the CD8+ and CD4+ T cells underwent negative isolation.

The sample comprised CD4+ T cells from PBMCs. This TCR came from a human donor with Susac syndrome. V usage is TRBV5-6 and J usage is TRBJ1-2, with a tentative D call TRBD1 (5 bases). CDR3 sequence: CASSLRGTRVGYTF. CDR3 in DNA: TGTGCCAGCAGCTTACGCGGGACTCGAGTGGGCTACACCTTC.